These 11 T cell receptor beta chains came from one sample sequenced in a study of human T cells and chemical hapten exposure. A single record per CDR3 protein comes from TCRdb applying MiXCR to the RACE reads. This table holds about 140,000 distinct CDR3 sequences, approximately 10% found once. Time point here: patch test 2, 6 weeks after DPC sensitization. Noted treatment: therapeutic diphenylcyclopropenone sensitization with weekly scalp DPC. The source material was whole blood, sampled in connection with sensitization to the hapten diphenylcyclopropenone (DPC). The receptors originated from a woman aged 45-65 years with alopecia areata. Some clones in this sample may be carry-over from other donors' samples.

For the CDR3, the DNA is TGTGCCAGCAGCCCCCCCGGACGAACCACCGGGGAGCTGTTTTTT. Translated: CASSPPGRTTGELFF. The chain combines TRBV7-9 with TRBJ2-2; D unresolved. The CDR3 extends over 15 amino acids. Deletions cut 5 bases from V and 4 bases from J, with 14 bases between. The germline gives CDR1 SEHNR, CDR2 FQNEAQ (reference sequence).

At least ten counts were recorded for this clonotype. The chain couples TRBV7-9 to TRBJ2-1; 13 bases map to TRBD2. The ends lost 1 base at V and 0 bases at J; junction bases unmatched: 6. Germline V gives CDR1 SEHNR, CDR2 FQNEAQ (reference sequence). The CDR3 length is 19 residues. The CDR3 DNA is TGTGCCAGCAGCTTAGAACTAGCGGGAGGGCATTTCTCCTACAATGAGCAGTTCTTC. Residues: CASSLELAGGHFSYNEQFF. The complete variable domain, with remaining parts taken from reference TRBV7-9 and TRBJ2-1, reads DTGVSQNPRHKITKRGQNVTFRCDPISEHNRLYWYRQTLGQGPEFLTYFQNEAQLEKSRLLSDRFSAERPKGSFSTLEIQRTEQGDSAMYLCASSLELAGGHFSYNEQFFGPGTRLTVL.

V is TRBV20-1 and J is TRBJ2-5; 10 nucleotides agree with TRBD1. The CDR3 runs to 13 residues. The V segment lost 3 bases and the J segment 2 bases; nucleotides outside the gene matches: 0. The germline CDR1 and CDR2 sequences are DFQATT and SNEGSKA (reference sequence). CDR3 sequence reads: CSARGQGQETQYF. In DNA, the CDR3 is TGCAGTGCTAGGGGACAGGGGCAAGAGACCCAGTACTTC.

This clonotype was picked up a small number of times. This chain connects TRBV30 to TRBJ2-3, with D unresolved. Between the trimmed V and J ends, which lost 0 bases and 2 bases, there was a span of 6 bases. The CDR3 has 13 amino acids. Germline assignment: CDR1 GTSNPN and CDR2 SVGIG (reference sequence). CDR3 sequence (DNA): TGTGCCTGGAGTGTAGGCTTCACAGATACGCAGTATTTT. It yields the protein CAWSVGFTDTQYF.

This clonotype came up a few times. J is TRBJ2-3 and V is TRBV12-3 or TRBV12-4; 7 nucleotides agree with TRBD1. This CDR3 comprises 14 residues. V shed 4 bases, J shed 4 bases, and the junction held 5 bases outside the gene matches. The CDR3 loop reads CASSSTGRSDTQYF. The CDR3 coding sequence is TGTGCCAGCAGTTCGACAGGGCGGTCAGATACGCAGTATTTT.

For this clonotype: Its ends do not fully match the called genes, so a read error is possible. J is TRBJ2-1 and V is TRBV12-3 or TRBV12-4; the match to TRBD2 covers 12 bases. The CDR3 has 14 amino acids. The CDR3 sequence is CASRGLAGNNVQFF. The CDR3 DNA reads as TGTGCCAGCAGGGGACTAGCGGGCAACAATGTGCAGTTCTTC.

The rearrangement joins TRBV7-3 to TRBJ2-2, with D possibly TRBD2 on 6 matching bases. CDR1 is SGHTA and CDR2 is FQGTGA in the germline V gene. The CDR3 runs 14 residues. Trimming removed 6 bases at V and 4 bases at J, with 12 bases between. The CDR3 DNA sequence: TGTGCCAGCAGTTTGGGACTCACCACCGGGGAGCTGTTTTTT. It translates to CASSLGLTTGELFF.

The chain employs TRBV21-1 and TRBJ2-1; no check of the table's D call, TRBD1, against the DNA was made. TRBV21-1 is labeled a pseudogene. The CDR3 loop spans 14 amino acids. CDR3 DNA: TGTGCCAGCAGCAAAGTAAGGGGACAGGAGGGGCAGTTCTTC. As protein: CASSKVRGQEGQFF.

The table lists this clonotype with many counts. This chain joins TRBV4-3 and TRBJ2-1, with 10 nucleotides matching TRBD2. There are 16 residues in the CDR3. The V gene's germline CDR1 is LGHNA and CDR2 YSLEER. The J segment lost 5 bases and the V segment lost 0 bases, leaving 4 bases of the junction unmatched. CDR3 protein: CASSQEILAGNNEQFF. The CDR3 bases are TGCGCCAGCAGCCAAGAAATACTAGCGGGAAACAATGAGCAGTTCTTC.

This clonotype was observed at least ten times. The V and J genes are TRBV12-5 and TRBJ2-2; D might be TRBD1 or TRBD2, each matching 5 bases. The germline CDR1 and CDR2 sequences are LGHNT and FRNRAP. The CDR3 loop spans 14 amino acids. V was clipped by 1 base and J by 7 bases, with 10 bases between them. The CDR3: CASGLGGVRGELFF. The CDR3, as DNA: TGTGCTAGTGGTTTGGGAGGGGTGCGCGGGGAGCTGTTTTTT.

CDR3 sequence (DNA): TGTGCCAGCAGGACAGGCGGCAGTAATGAAAAACTGTTTTTT. It is translated as CASRTGGSNEKLFF. The gene calls are TRBV2 and TRBJ1-4, with D perhaps TRBD1 (6 bases). The V gene's germline CDR1 is SNHLY and CDR2 FYNNEI. The length of the CDR3 is 14 residues. Trimming pared 6 bases from V and 4 bases from J, leaving 12 bases between.